These 5 T cell receptor beta chains share one sample of origin, sequenced in a study of PD-1 blockade in classical Hodgkin lymphoma. Relapses following autologous stem cell transplantation were seen in all patients, with brentuximab vedotin exposure varying. The assay was immunoSEQ multiplex PCR, and TCRdb's table has in-frame clones only and misses some. Seen here are 49,000 or so clones, less than 85% observed once, and the top ten hold around 22%. The sequencing used peripheral blood mononuclear cells (PBMCs), collected before the second cycle of nivolumab. The receptors shown here come from a human donor with classical Hodgkin lymphoma.

This chain connects TRBV5-4 to TRBJ1-2; perhaps TRBD1 as D (5 bases). V lost 2 bases and J lost 3, with 17 bases in between. The germline CDR1 and CDR2 sequences are SGHNT and YYREEE (reference sequence). This CDR3 spans 16 amino acids. The CDR3 region is CASSFRTSPNHYGYTF. The CDR3, as DNA: TGTGCCAGCAGCTTCAGGACATCCCCTAATCACTATGGCTACACCTTC.

The chain is built from TRBV5-4 and TRBJ2-4; D possibly matches TRBD1 or TRBD2 (5 bases each). The CDR3 is 14 residues long. CDR1 and CDR2 (germline): SGHNT, YYREEE (reference sequence). Trimming took off 5 bases at V and 2 bases at J, with 11 bases between the two ends. Here the CDR3 reads CASSMEDTKNIQYF. The CDR3 DNA follows: TGTGCCAGCAGTATGGAGGACACCAAAAACATTCAGTACTTC.

This clone was recorded once. The chain has TRBV5-1 and TRBJ2-5, with 8 bases fitting TRBD1. The CDR3 extends over 15 amino acids. CDR1 and CDR2 from the germline V gene are SGHRS and YFSETQ. J was trimmed by 2 bases and V by 3 bases; bases with no gene match: 6. Written as DNA, the CDR3 is TGCGCCAGCAGCTCAGAGACAGGGGTACAAGAGACCCAGTACTTC. This encodes CASSSETGVQETQYF. The variable domain in full, with the rest retrieved from reference TRBV5-1 and TRBJ2-5, is KAGVTQTPRYLIKTRGQQVTLSCSPISGHRSVSWYQQTPGQGLQFLFEYFSETQRNKGNFPGRFSGRQFSNSRSEMNVSTLELGDSALYLCASSSETGVQETQYFGPGTRLLVL.

This clone qualifies as medium-sized. This rearrangement joins TRBV7-2 to TRBJ1-1; D is unclear. V shed 5 bases and J shed 6 bases, with 13 bases lying between them. The CDR3 has 13 amino acids. CDR1 is SGHTA, CDR2 FQGNSA, per germline. CDR3 DNA sequence: TGTGCCAGCAGCCCTCCTGCGGTACCTGAAGCTTTCTTT. This sequence encodes CASSPPAVPEAFF.

The rearrangement links TRBV6-6 to TRBJ1-2; D is unresolved. The CDR3 is made up of 13 amino acids. Germline CDR1 reads MNHNY; CDR2 reads SVGAGI (reference sequence). Trimming removed 2 bases from V and 0 bases from J, with 4 bases in between. The CDR3 DNA is TGTGCCAGCAGTTACATAGCTAACTATGGCTACACCTTC. Protein sequence: CASSYIANYGYTF.